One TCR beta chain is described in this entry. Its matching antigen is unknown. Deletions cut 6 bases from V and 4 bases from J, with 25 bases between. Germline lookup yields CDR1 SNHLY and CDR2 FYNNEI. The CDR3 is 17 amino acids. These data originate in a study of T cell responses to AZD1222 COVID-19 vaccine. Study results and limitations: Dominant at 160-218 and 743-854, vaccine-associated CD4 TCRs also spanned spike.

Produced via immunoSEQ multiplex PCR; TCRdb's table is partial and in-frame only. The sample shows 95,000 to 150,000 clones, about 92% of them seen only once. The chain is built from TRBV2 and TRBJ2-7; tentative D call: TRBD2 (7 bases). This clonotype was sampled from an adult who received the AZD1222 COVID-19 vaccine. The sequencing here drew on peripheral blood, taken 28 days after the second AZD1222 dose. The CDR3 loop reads CASSERGRALSKYEQYF. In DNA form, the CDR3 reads TGTGCCAGCAGCGAGAGGGGGAGGGCCCTCTCTAAATACGAGCAGTACTTC.